This T cell receptor (beta chain) was retrieved from a study of blood T cell repertoires in COVID-19. The germline gives CDR1 MDHEN, CDR2 SYDVKM. V was shortened by 2 bases and J by 6 bases, with 16 bases between the two germline ends. The length of the CDR3 is 15 residues. In the source study's methods: Estimation of nucleated cell counts relied on the amplification of reference gene primers. Generated by immunoSEQ multiplex PCR, the TCRdb table keeps only in-frame clones and is missing some. V, J and clone size were drawn from that table, and D and trimming were deduced from the DNA. The sample lists 200,000 to 250,000 clones, roughly 80% occurring once.

J is TRBJ1-2 and V is TRBV28; D possibly corresponds to TRBD1 (6 bases). The source material was peripheral blood. This TCR derives from a man aged 25 to 40 with active or convalescent COVID-19. The CDR3 sequence is CASSLIIRGSDGYTF. DNA of the CDR3: TGTGCCAGCAGTTTAATTATCAGGGGATCTGATGGCTACACCTTC.